This TCR beta chain was recorded in a study of cytomegalovirus exposure and HLA in healthy donors. The CDR3 is 12 residues long. CDR1 and CDR2 from the germline V gene are LNHDA and SQIVND (reference sequence). Trimming at V came to 6 bases and at J to 8 bases, leaving 6 bases not matched to a gene. The PCR ran on 60 Vbeta and 13 Jbeta primers. Measured with immunoSEQ multiplex PCR; TCRdb has only the in-frame clones, and not every one. The sample comprises approximately 120,000 clones, roughly 83% of which are singletons, and about 19% rests with the top ten. The J gene is TRBJ1-2, the V gene TRBV19; TRBD1 matches 7 bases. Sample: PBMCs. The sequence was obtained from a man aged 18 to 30 in good health and CMV-seropositive. This CDR3 reads CASSGTAEGYTF. The CDR3 coding sequence is TGTGCCAGTAGCGGGACAGCGGAGGGCTACACCTTC.